The 32 T cell receptor beta chains in this list originate from one sample, sequenced in a study of blood T cell repertoires in COVID-19. Repertoires were generated with immunoSEQ multiplex PCR, while TCRdb's copy carries only in-frame clones and drops some. This sample yields around 220,000 clones, of which roughly nine tenths are seen a single time; 2% to 2.5% belongs to the top ten. Sequenced sample: peripheral blood. These receptors were obtained from a woman aged 45-60 years with acute or convalescent COVID-19.

The chain is built from TRBV11-3 and TRBJ2-5; 11 bases agree with TRBD2. The CDR3 is 18 residues long. CDR1 is SGHNT, CDR2 YENEEA, per germline. J was trimmed by 5 bases and V by 5 bases; bases with no gene match: 16. In nucleotides, the CDR3 is TGTGCCAGCAGCCGAGGGGCGATTAGCGGGGGGGCGAGGGAGACCCAGTACTTC. As protein: CASSRGAISGGARETQYF. Together with reference TRBV11-3 and TRBJ2-5, the CDR3 gives the full variable domain: EAGVVQSPRYKIIEKKQPVAFWCNPISGHNTLYWYLQNLGQGPELLIRYENEEAVDDSQLPKDRFSAERLKGVDSTLKIQPAELGDSAVYLCASSRGAISGGARETQYFGPGTRLLVL.

The chain carries TRBV5-1 and TRBJ2-5, with TRBD1 identical over 8 bases. J lost 5 bases, V lost 4 bases, and 13 bases had no gene match. Germline V gene sequence: CDR1 SGHRS, CDR2 YFSETQ. This CDR3 comprises 16 residues. CDR3 loop: CASSRIPGTGHETQYF. CDR3 sequence (DNA): TGCGCCAGCAGCCGGATTCCCGGGACAGGACATGAGACCCAGTACTTC.

J is TRBJ1-1 and V is TRBV11-3, with a tentative D call TRBD1 (6 bases). CDR1 SGHNT and CDR2 YENEEA come from the germline V gene. CDR3 length: 16 residues. V lost 1 base and J 1 base, leaving 13 bases between the germline ends. DNA of the CDR3: TGTGCCAGCAGCTTAGGCAGGGGCTATGGGAACACTGAAGCTTTCTTT. Its translation is CASSLGRGYGNTEAFF.

The chain combines TRBV15 with TRBJ1-2, with 8 bases matching TRBD1. Germline CDR1 LNHNV, CDR2 YYDKDF (reference sequence). Trimming at V came to 6 bases and at J to 6 bases, leaving 9 bases not matched to a gene. The CDR3 contains 14 residues. The DNA of the CDR3 is TGTGCCACCAGTCCGGACAGGGCCCCTCATGGCTACACCTTC. Translating gives CATSPDRAPHGYTF.

The table lists this clone with a count of one. The chain has TRBV11-2 and TRBJ1-2; perhaps TRBD1 as D (6 bases). CDR1 SGHAT and CDR2 FQNNGV come from the germline V gene. The CDR3 sequence is 15 residues long. Trimming pared 6 bases from V and 7 bases from J, leaving 21 bases between. The DNA for the CDR3 is TGTGCCAGCAGTGTCACTGGGGACAACTATTCTGGCTACACCTTC. Encoded protein: CASSVTGDNYSGYTF.

This clone has only one observation. The chain links TRBV9 to TRBJ2-1; 13 bases match TRBD2. Germline CDR1 and CDR2: SGDLS and YYNGEE. CDR3 length: 16 residues. V shed 0 bases and J 10 bases; nucleotides not matched to a gene: 7. The CDR3: CASSVVPGLAGREQFF. The DNA of the CDR3 is TGTGCCAGCAGCGTAGTTCCGGGACTAGCGGGAAGGGAGCAGTTCTTC.

The V gene is TRBV27, the J gene TRBJ1-6, with 7 bases that match TRBD1. Germline V gene lookup returns CDR1 MNHEY and CDR2 SMNVEV (reference sequence). The V gene end was trimmed by 5 bases and the J gene end by 4 bases; junction bases not matched to a gene: 8. This CDR3 is built from 16 residues. The CDR3 reads CASSPRTGTYNSPLHF. The DNA of the CDR3 is TGTGCCAGCAGTCCACGGACAGGAACTTATAATTCACCCCTCCACTTT.

V gene TRBV30 combines with J gene TRBJ2-7; 8 bases are shared with TRBD1. V shed 3 bases, J shed 4 bases, and the junction held 5 bases outside the gene matches. CDR1 and CDR2 from the germline V gene are GTSNPN and SVGIG (reference sequence). This CDR3 has 13 amino acids. The CDR3 region has the DNA TGTGCCTGGAGGGACAGGGTCCCATACGAGCAGTACTTC. Translating it yields CAWRDRVPYEQYF.

The chain recombines TRBV11-2 with TRBJ2-5, with 7 bases fitting TRBD1. Trimming at V came to 1 base and at J to 1 base, leaving 3 bases not matched to a gene. This CDR3 comprises 15 residues. The germline gives CDR1 SGHAT, CDR2 FQNNGV. The CDR3 reads CASSLGPGGQETQYF. Here the CDR3 DNA reads TGTGCCAGCAGCTTAGGGCCAGGGGGCCAAGAGACCCAGTACTTC.

J is TRBJ1-3 and V is TRBV21-1; TRBD1, the table's D call, lacks a check against the DNA. TRBV21-1 is recorded as a pseudogene. The CDR3 is made up of 19 amino acids. The CDR3: CASSNLISGAGDSGNTIYF. The CDR3 DNA reads TGTGCCAGCAGCAACCTCATATCAGGGGCTGGCGACTCTGGAAACACCATATATTTT.

CDR3 sequence reads: CATGTSGNTGELFF. The CDR3 coding sequence is TGTGCCACCGGGACTAGCGGGAACACCGGGGAGCTGTTTTTT. The chain combines TRBV2 with TRBJ2-2, with 11 bases that match TRBD2. Germline CDR1 is SNHLY and CDR2 is FYNNEI. The CDR3 is 14 residues long. The junction had 2 bases not matched to a gene; V was cut back by 10 bases and J by 1 base.

This clone occurred once. The chain links TRBV7-9 to TRBJ1-1, with 10 bases identical to TRBD1. The CDR3 spans 14 residues. Germline CDR1 is SEHNR and CDR2 is FQNEAQ (reference sequence). V gave up 1 base and J gave up 11 bases; unmatched junction bases: 7. Written as DNA, the CDR3 is TGTGCCAGCAGCTTAGGACAGGGGGCGTTCTCCGCTTTCTTT. Its translation is CASSLGQGAFSAFF.

The chain links TRBV6-2 or TRBV6-3 to TRBJ2-7; 9 positions agree with TRBD1. CDR3 length: 15 residues. CDR1 MNHEY and CDR2 SVGEGT come from the germline V gene. V was pared by 5 bases and J by 3 bases, with 8 bases of the junction left unmatched. The CDR3 region is CASSLAGQGVYEQYF. CDR3 DNA sequence: TGTGCCAGCAGTCTTGCGGGACAGGGAGTCTACGAGCAGTACTTC.

This sequence joins TRBV10-1 and TRBJ2-7; tentative D call: TRBD2 (5 bases). The CDR3 covers 13 residues. The germline V gene has CDR1 WNHNN and CDR2 SYGVQD (reference sequence). V shed 5 bases and J shed 2 bases, with 10 bases lying between them. In DNA, the CDR3 is TGCGCCAGCAGTCTCGGACTGGCCTACGAGCAGTACTTC. Translation gives CASSLGLAYEQYF.

The chain combines TRBV5-1 with TRBJ2-3; 16 nucleotides line up with TRBD2. This CDR3 contains 17 residues. V was pared by 3 bases and J by 8 bases, with 9 bases of the junction left unmatched. The V gene's germline CDR1 is SGHRS and CDR2 YFSETQ. Here the CDR3 reads CASSYGTSGGAPSTQYF. The CDR3, as DNA: TGCGCCAGCAGCTATGGGACTAGCGGGGGGGCTCCAAGTACGCAGTATTTT.

J is TRBJ2-1 and V is TRBV7-2; 10 positions match TRBD2. Germline CDR1 and CDR2: SGHTA and FQGNSA. V shed 1 base, J shed 9 bases, and the junction held 6 bases outside the gene matches. This CDR3 region has 15 residues. CDR3 loop: CASSLGLAGEGEQFF. For the CDR3, the DNA is TGTGCCAGCAGCTTAGGTCTAGCGGGAGAGGGTGAGCAGTTCTTC.

This clone was seen a few times. This chain connects TRBV5-1 to TRBJ1-4; D unclear. Germline CDR1 reads SGHRS; CDR2 reads YFSETQ. V shed 5 bases and J shed 0 bases, with 5 bases lying between them. This CDR3 contains 13 residues. This chain's CDR3 is CASREATNEKLFF. The CDR3 coding sequence is TGCGCCAGCAGGGAGGCAACTAATGAAAAACTGTTTTTT. Together with reference TRBV5-1 and TRBJ1-4, the CDR3 gives the full variable domain: KAGVTQTPRYLIKTRGQQVTLSCSPISGHRSVSWYQQTPGQGLQFLFEYFSETQRNKGNFPGRFSGRQFSNSRSEMNVSTLELGDSALYLCASREATNEKLFFGSGTQLSVL.

A few counts support this clone. This chain uses TRBV5-1 with TRBJ1-2, with no clear D. The CDR3 is made up of 13 amino acids. Germline V gene lookup returns CDR1 SGHRS and CDR2 YFSETQ. The V end was cut by 1 base, the J end by 6 bases, with 10 bases between. CDR3 amino acids: CASSLRESNGYTF. In DNA, the CDR3 is TGCGCCAGCAGCTTGAGGGAGAGTAATGGCTACACCTTC.

The chain combines TRBV6-2 or TRBV6-3 with TRBJ2-7; 11 nucleotides align to TRBD2. V dropped 0 bases and J dropped 3; count of bases not matched to a gene: 4. The germline V gene encodes CDR1 MNHEY and CDR2 SVGEGT. CDR3 length: 16 residues. CDR3 coding DNA: TGTGCCAGCAGTTACTCTATAGGGACTAGCGGCTACGAGCAGTACTTC. It encodes CASSYSIGTSGYEQYF.

V and J are TRBV11-2 and TRBJ1-4, with TRBD1 matching 7 bases. Germline assignment: CDR1 SGHAT and CDR2 FQNNGV. The CDR3 covers 15 residues. J lost 7 bases, V lost 6 bases, and 11 bases had no gene match. CDR3 amino acids: CASSKGQAGSEKLFF. The CDR3, as DNA: TGTGCCAGCAGTAAAGGACAGGCCGGGAGTGAAAAACTGTTTTTT.

The rearrangement joins TRBV5-1 to TRBJ2-2, with a tentative D call TRBD2 (5 bases). Germline V lookup: CDR1 SGHRS, CDR2 YFSETQ. V was trimmed by 1 base and J by 7 bases, leaving 11 bases between them. The CDR3 is made up of 14 amino acids. CDR3 nucleotides: TGCGCCAGCAGCTTGCGGGGTAGTGGCGGGGAGCTGTTTTTT. Protein sequence: CASSLRGSGGELFF.

The chain's CDR3 is CASSPAYEQYF. The CDR3 nucleotides read TGTGCCAGCAGCCCGGCCTACGAGCAGTACTTC. This chain joins TRBV7-2 and TRBJ2-7, with D uncertain. The V gene's germline CDR1 is SGHTA and CDR2 FQGNSA. The CDR3 runs 11 residues. With 5 bases removed from V and 2 bases from J, the gap between germline ends came to 4 bases.

The chain uses TRBV27 and TRBJ1-1; D unresolved. Trimming left V 6 bases short and J 0 bases short, with 11 bases between. Per the germline V gene, CDR1 is MNHEY and CDR2 is SMNVEV (reference sequence). The CDR3 runs 14 residues. CDR3 nucleotide sequence: TGTGCCAGCAGCGACTACCCCATGAACACTGAAGCTTTCTTT. Protein: CASSDYPMNTEAFF.

The V and J genes are TRBV4-1 and TRBJ2-4; 8 nucleotides agree with TRBD1. This CDR3 comprises 13 residues. Losses at the gene ends were 4 bases for V and 6 bases for J; bases not matched to a gene: 2. CDR1 and CDR2 (germline): MGHRA, YSYEKL. The CDR3 reads CASSLGQGNIQYF. The CDR3 DNA reads as TGCGCCAGCAGCCTCGGACAGGGAAACATTCAGTACTTC.

This chain links TRBV27 with TRBJ2-5, with TRBD1 identical over 7 bases. V lost 9 bases, J lost 4 bases, and 8 bases stayed unmatched. The CDR3 is 13 amino acids. CDR1 and CDR2 from the germline V gene are MNHEY and SMNVEV (reference sequence). The chain's CDR3 is CASQRGDRETQYF. The DNA for the CDR3 is TGTGCCAGTCAGAGAGGGGACAGAGAGACCCAGTACTTC.

The chain combines TRBV5-6 with TRBJ2-5; D gene uncertain. Deletions cut 1 base from V and 5 bases from J, with 6 bases between. The CDR3 is 12 residues long. CDR1 and CDR2 from the germline V gene are SGHDT and YYEEEE. CDR3 nucleotides: TGTGCCAGCAGCTTGAATCTCGAGACCCAGTACTTC. Protein sequence: CASSLNLETQYF.

This rearrangement joins TRBV5-4 to TRBJ2-7; 7 bases agree with TRBD2. Germline CDR1 reads SGHNT; CDR2 reads YYREEE (reference sequence). The CDR3 covers 11 residues. V shed 3 bases and J 6 bases; nucleotides not matched to a gene: 0. For the CDR3, the DNA is TGTGCCAGCAGCTGGGGGGGCGAGCAGTACTTC. This translates into CASSWGGEQYF.

The rearrangement uses TRBV30 and TRBJ2-7, with a weak D call TRBD2 (6 bases). Trimming took 3 bases from V and 0 from J, leaving 15 bases between them. This CDR3 contains 15 residues. The germline gives CDR1 GTSNPN, CDR2 SVGIG (reference sequence). CDR3 nucleotide sequence: TGTGCCTGGAGGGTGGGTAGCGGATACTCCTACGAGCAGTACTTC. As protein: CAWRVGSGYSYEQYF.

The chain recombines TRBV7-6 with TRBJ2-7; 7 bases agree with TRBD2. CDR1 SGHVS and CDR2 FNYEAQ come from the germline V gene. Trimming cost V 5 bases and J 2 bases; bases outside gene matches: 3. The CDR3 length is 13 residues. The CDR3 spells CASSISGPYEQYF. The CDR3 region has the DNA TGTGCCAGCAGCATTAGCGGGCCCTACGAGCAGTACTTC.

The V call is TRBV5-1, the J call TRBJ1-5; D perhaps matches TRBD1 (5 bases). The CDR3 has 15 amino acids. The germline gives CDR1 SGHRS, CDR2 YFSETQ. V lost 5 bases, J lost 4 bases, and 16 bases lay in between. The DNA for the CDR3 is TGCGCCAGCAGACCCACCCCGGGGACTAATCAGCCCCAGCATTTT. Translating gives CASRPTPGTNQPQHF. Drawing the rest from reference TRBV5-1 and TRBJ1-5, the complete variable domain is KAGVTQTPRYLIKTRGQQVTLSCSPISGHRSVSWYQQTPGQGLQFLFEYFSETQRNKGNFPGRFSGRQFSNSRSEMNVSTLELGDSALYLCASRPTPGTNQPQHFGDGTRLSIL.

The chain links TRBV7-2 to TRBJ1-5; 10 positions agree with TRBD1. The germline V gene encodes CDR1 SGHTA and CDR2 FQGNSA. The CDR3 is made up of 15 amino acids. Unmatched junction bases numbered 8, after V lost 5 bases and J lost 7 bases. CDR3 amino acids: CASSLGQGGHQPQHF. CDR3 nucleotides: TGTGCCAGCAGCCTTGGACAGGGGGGGCACCAGCCCCAGCATTTT.

This clone was observed once. The rearrangement links TRBV9 to TRBJ1-3, with TRBD1 matching 11 bases. V dropped 0 bases and J dropped 6; count of bases not matched to a gene: 2. The CDR3 spans 15 residues. In germline, CDR1 is SGDLS, CDR2 YYNGEE. The CDR3 bases are TGTGCCAGCAGCGTAGGGGACAGGGGGAAAAACACCATATATTTT. Translated: CASSVGDRGKNTIYF.